This is a list of T cell receptor beta chains from one sample in a study of vaccination effects on CD4 cells after COVID-19. Their specific antigens are unknown. The table came from immunoSEQ multiplex PCR; TCRdb's copy has only in-frame clones and leaves some out. Among just under 65,000 clones, about 80% were seen once, and the ten largest hold 3% to 4%. Specimen: CD4+ T cells from PBMCs cultured with HCoV-OC43 spike peptides, collected before COVID-19 vaccination. All receptors come from a human donor who received a COVID-19 vaccine. CDR3s include the opening cysteine and the closing phenylalanine or tryptophan. Fields, in order: J gene, D gene, V gene, clone size, CDR3 protein, CDR3 DNA. The D gene is left open where the match is weak. The listing skips clone size in some rows; elsewhere it reads once, few, many or a size class.

TRBJ1-4,.,TRBV24-1,once,CATSDPGTTNEKLFF,TGTGCCACCAGTGACCCCGGAACAACTAATGAAAAACTGTTTTTT
TRBJ1-1,.,TRBV10-2,.,CASSDSGRGRQSGTEAFF,TGCGCCAGCAGTGATTCTGGCAGGGGAAGGCAAAGTGGGACTGAAGCTTTCTTT
TRBJ2-1,.,TRBV9,.,CASSATGSSLNEQFF,TGTGCCAGCAGCGCTACAGGGTCCTCGCTAAATGAGCAGTTCTTC
TRBJ1-2,.,TRBV5-1,.,CASSLDVGAGNYGYTF,TGCGCCAGCAGCTTGGATGTTGGGGCGGGGAACTATGGCTACACCTTC
TRBJ2-1,TRBD2,TRBV13,.,CASSQGGLAGSSYNEQFF,TGTGCCAGCAGCCAAGGGGGACTAGCGGGGAGCTCCTACAATGAGCAGTTCTTC
TRBJ1-6,.,TRBV7-2,few,CASSFDSPLHF,TGTGCCAGCAGCTTTGACTCACCCCTCCACTTT
TRBJ1-2,TRBD1,TRBV6-4,.,CASSDPKTGNYGYTF,TGTGCCAGCAGTGACCCAAAGACAGGGAACTATGGCTACACCTTC
TRBJ2-2,TRBD1,TRBV6-5,.,CATKGQEVTGELFF,TGTGCCACTAAGGGACAGGAAGTCACCGGGGAGCTGTTTTTT
TRBJ2-5,.,TRBV10-1,.,CASSERSERETQYF,TGCGCCAGCAGTGAGCGATCGGAGCGGGAGACCCAGTACTTC
TRBJ2-5,TRBD1,TRBV19,.,CASSAIRGGQGKRETQYF,TGTGCCAGTAGTGCGATTCGGGGGGGACAGGGGAAAAGAGAGACCCAGTACTTC
TRBJ1-6,TRBD1,TRBV30,.,CAWNLGTVNSPLHF,TGTGCCTGGAATCTTGGGACAGTAAATTCACCCCTCCACTTT
TRBJ2-3,.,TRBV25-1,.,CASSDPTGTDTQYF,TGTGCCAGCAGTGACCCGACAGGCACAGATACGCAGTATTTT
TRBJ2-1,.,TRBV6-5,once,CASSYSWAVSNEQFF,TGTGCCAGCAGTTACTCGTGGGCAGTCTCCAATGAGCAGTTCTTC
TRBJ1-2,TRBD1,TRBV30,.,CAWSTISGGGYTF,TGTGCCTGGAGTACCATCTCAGGGGGCGGCTACACCTTC
TRBJ1-3,.,TRBV5-1,.,CASSLDNFSGNTIYF,TGCGCCAGCAGCTTGGATAACTTCTCTGGAAACACCATATATTTT
TRBJ1-1,.,TRBV12-3/TRBV12-4,once,CASSAGYTEAFF,TGTGCCAGCAGCGCAGGGTATACTGAAGCTTTCTTT
TRBJ1-1,TRBD1,TRBV5-1,.,CASSAGTGRGTEAFF,TGCGCCAGCAGCGCCGGGACAGGGCGTGGCACTGAAGCTTTCTTT
TRBJ1-2,.,TRBV6-2/TRBV6-3,few,CASSLRAGPGWGYTF,TGTGCCAGCAGTTTACGGGCTGGTCCCGGGTGGGGCTACACCTTC
TRBJ1-2,TRBD1,TRBV7-2,.,CASSLAYRGGYGYTF,TGTGCCAGCAGCTTAGCTTACAGGGGTGGCTATGGCTACACCTTC
TRBJ1-1,.,TRBV3-1/TRBV3-2,.,CASSYLGHNTEAFF,TGTGCCAGCAGCTACCTCGGACACAACACTGAAGCTTTCTTT
TRBJ1-6,.,TRBV7-9,.,CASSSWTVSSPLHF,TGTGCCAGCAGCTCATGGACAGTTAGTTCACCCCTCCACTTT
TRBJ1-4,.,TRBV24-1,few,CATSDPTIEKLFF,TGTGCCACCAGTGACCCGACAATCGAAAAACTGTTTTTT
TRBJ2-3,TRBD2,TRBV19,.,CASSMGTSGTDTQYF,TGTGCCAGTAGTATGGGGACTAGCGGCACAGATACGCAGTATTTT
TRBJ2-5,TRBD1,TRBV4-1,few,CASSQETGGQETQYF,TGCGCCAGCAGCCAAGAGACAGGGGGACAAGAGACCCAGTACTTC
TRBJ2-5,TRBD2,TRBV5-1,.,CASSLGSAGGVQETQYF,TGCGCCAGCAGCTTGGGTTCGGCGGGGGGCGTCCAAGAGACCCAGTACTTC
TRBJ1-4,.,TRBV5-1,.,CASSLASPFREKLFF,TGCGCCAGCAGCTTGGCGAGTCCATTTCGTGAAAAACTGTTTTTT
TRBJ2-5,.,TRBV10-1,.,CASSDFRAMYQETQYF,TGCGCCAGCAGTGATTTTCGCGCGATGTACCAAGAGACCCAGTACTTC
TRBJ1-3,.,TRBV19,.,CASSRKLSGNTIYF,TGTGCCAGTAGCCGGAAACTCTCTGGAAACACCATATATTTT
TRBJ1-5,.,TRBV6-5,few,CASRRGNQPQHF,TGTGCCAGCAGGCGAGGAAATCAGCCCCAGCATTTT
TRBJ1-2,.,TRBV20-1,.,CSGTQGNGYTF,TGCAGTGGAACCCAGGGGAATGGCTACACCTTC